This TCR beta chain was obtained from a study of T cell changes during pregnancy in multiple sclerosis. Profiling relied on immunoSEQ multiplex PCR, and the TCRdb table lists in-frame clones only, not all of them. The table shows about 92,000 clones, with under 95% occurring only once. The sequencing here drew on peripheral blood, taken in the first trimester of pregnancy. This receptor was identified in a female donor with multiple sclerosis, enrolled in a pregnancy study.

The CDR3 nucleotides are TGTGCCTGGAGTAAAGGGGGGGGGCTTAGCAATCAGCCCCAGCATTTT. Protein: CAWSKGGGLSNQPQHF. This chain links TRBV30 with TRBJ1-5; tentative D call: TRBD1 (6 bases). The V end was cut by 2 bases, the J end by 0 bases, with 14 bases between. The CDR3 runs 16 residues. In germline, CDR1 is GTSNPN, CDR2 SVGIG (reference sequence).